These 7 T cell receptor beta chains came from one sample sequenced in a study of Ad26.COV2.S vaccination and SARS-CoV-2 variants. Generated by immunoSEQ multiplex PCR, the TCRdb table keeps only in-frame clones and is missing some. The sample has around 320,000 clones, roughly 86% seen once; the top ten hold less than 2%. The treatment was: 15 to 20 received Ad26.COV2.S at low or high dose, single or two shots; about 5 received placebo; per-sample allocation not given. The samples date from day 63 after the first vaccine or placebo injection. The input for sequencing was peripheral blood, taken in a trial of Ad26.COV2.S vaccine versus placebo. The origin of the receptors is a person between 18 and 59 years old who received the Ad26.COV2.S COVID-19 vaccine or a placebo.

The chain is built from TRBV29-1 and TRBJ2-1, with 8 bases lining up with TRBD1. The V gene end was trimmed by 4 bases and the J gene end by 6 bases; junction bases not matched to a gene: 8. From germline, CDR1 is SQVTM and CDR2 ANQGSEA. CDR3 length: 14 amino acids. CDR3 residues: CSVAWTGNLNEQFF. CDR3 sequence (DNA): TGCAGCGTTGCGTGGACAGGGAATCTCAATGAGCAGTTCTTC.

The chain combines TRBV27 with TRBJ1-6, with D possibly TRBD1 on 6 matching bases. Per germline, CDR1 MNHEY and CDR2 SMNVEV (reference sequence). Trimming pared 5 bases from V and 7 bases from J, leaving 18 bases between. The CDR3 sequence is 16 residues long. The CDR3 sequence is CASSRLGGISNSPLHF. Here the CDR3 DNA reads TGTGCCAGCAGTAGGTTGGGGGGCATTTCCAATTCACCCCTCCACTTT.

This chain uses TRBV6-1 with TRBJ1-1; 7 nucleotides match TRBD1. The CDR3 has 16 residues. The germline gives CDR1 MNHNS, CDR2 SASEGT. Trimming removed 3 bases from V and 1 base from J; junction bases left unmatched: 8. The CDR3, as DNA: TGTGCCAGCAGTGATTTCAGGGGGTGGAAGAACACTGAAGCTTTCTTT. It encodes CASSDFRGWKNTEAFF.

The chain carries TRBV2 and TRBJ2-3; D may be TRBD1 or TRBD2 (6 bases each). The CDR3 is 15 amino acids. CDR1 is SNHLY, CDR2 FYNNEI, per germline. V dropped 3 bases and J dropped 2 bases, with 12 bases sitting between them. Here the CDR3 DNA reads TGTGCCAGCAGTGAGCGGGACACCTACACAGATACGCAGTATTTT. Translating gives CASSERDTYTDTQYF.

V gene TRBV5-1 combines with J gene TRBJ2-5; TRBD1 matches 8 bases. This CDR3 is 14 amino acids long. The germline V gene encodes CDR1 SGHRS and CDR2 YFSETQ. With 4 bases clipped from V and 5 bases from J, the junction kept 7 bases outside the gene matches. CDR3 region: CASSIGQGVETQYF. CDR3 nucleotides: TGCGCCAGCAGCATCGGACAGGGAGTGGAGACCCAGTACTTC.

The rearrangement joins TRBV11-2 to TRBJ1-1, with D possibly matching TRBD1 (5 bases). The CDR3 length is 16 residues. Germline V gene lookup returns CDR1 SGHAT and CDR2 FQNNGV. V dropped 6 bases and J dropped 4 bases, with 21 bases sitting between them. CDR3 sequence reads: CASRQWLDSTGTEAFF. For the CDR3, the DNA is TGTGCCAGCAGACAATGGCTCGACAGCACGGGCACTGAAGCTTTCTTT.

This clone was seen only a few times. V is TRBV9 and J is TRBJ1-2; no clear D gene. The CDR3 is made up of 13 amino acids. Germline loops: CDR1 SGDLS, CDR2 YYNGEE. Trimming shortened V by 0 bases and J by 4 bases, and 7 bases separated the two germline ends. The chain's CDR3 is CASSVDNGYGYTF. The CDR3 region has the DNA TGTGCCAGCAGCGTAGATAACGGCTATGGCTACACCTTC.